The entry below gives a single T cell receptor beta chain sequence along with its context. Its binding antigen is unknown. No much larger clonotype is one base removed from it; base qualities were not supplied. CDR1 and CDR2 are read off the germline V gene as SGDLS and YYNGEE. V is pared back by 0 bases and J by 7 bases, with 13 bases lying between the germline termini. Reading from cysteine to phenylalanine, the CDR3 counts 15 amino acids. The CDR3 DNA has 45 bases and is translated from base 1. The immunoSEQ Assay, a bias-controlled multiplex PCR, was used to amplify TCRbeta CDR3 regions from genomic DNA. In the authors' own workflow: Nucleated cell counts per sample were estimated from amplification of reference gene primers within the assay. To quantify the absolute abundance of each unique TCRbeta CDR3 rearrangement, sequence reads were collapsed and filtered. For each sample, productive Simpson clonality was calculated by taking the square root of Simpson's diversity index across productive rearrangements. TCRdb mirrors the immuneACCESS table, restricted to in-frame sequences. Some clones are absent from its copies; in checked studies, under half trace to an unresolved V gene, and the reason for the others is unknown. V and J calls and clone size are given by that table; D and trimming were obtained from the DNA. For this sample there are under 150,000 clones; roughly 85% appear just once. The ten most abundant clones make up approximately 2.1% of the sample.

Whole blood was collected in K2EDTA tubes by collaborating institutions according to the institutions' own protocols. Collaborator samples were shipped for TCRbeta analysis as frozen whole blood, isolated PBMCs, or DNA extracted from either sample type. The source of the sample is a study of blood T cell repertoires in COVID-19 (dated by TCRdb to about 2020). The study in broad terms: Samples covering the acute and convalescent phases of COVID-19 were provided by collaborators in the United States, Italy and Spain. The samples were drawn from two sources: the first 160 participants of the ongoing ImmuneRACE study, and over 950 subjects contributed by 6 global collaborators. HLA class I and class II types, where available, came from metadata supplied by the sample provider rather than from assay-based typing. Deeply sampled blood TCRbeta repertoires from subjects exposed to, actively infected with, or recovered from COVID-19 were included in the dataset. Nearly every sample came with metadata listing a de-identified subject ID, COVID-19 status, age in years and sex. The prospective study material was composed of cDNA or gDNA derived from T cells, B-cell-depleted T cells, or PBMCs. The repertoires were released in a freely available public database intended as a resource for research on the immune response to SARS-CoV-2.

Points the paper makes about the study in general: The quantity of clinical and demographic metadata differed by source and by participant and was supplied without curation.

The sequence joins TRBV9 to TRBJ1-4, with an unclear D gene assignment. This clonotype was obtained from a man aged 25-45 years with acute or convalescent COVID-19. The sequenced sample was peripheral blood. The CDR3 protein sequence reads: CASSVAARRGEKLFF. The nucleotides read TGTGCCAGCAGCGTAGCTGCCCGACGGGGTGAAAAACTGTTTTTT.